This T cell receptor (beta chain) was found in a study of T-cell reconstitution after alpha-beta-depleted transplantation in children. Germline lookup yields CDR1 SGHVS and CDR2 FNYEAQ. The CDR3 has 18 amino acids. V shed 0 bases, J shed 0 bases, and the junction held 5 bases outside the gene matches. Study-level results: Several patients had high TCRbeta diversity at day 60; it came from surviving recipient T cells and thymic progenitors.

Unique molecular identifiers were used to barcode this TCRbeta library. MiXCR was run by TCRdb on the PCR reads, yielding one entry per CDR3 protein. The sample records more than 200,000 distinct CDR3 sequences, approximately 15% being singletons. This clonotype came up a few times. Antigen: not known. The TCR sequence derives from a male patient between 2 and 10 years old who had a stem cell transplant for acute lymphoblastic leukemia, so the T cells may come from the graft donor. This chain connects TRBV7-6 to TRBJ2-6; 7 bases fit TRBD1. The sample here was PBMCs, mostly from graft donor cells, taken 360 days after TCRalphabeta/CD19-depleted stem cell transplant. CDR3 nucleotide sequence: TGTGCCAGCAGCTTAGCCGGGACAGATGGCTCTGGGGCCAACGTCCTGACTTTC. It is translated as CASSLAGTDGSGANVLTF.